The present entry profiles one T cell receptor (beta chain) with its context. Gene names follow the mouse nomenclature. With the read ending 1 residue before the CDR3 end, the germline J gene is used to fill in that end. Time point of the sample: mouse harvest day 14 after allogeneic transplant. Mouse grafts combined 10^7 T-cell-depleted bone marrow cells with 10^6 splenic CD5+ T cells. The method was immunoSEQ multiplex PCR; TCRdb's version includes in-frame clones alone and lacks a portion of them. The sample lists 2,500 to 3,500 clones; about 44% were seen once. V lost 5 bases to trimming and J lost 1 base, with 9 bases between them. Germline V gives CDR1 NNHDY, CDR2 SYVADS. The CDR3 is 13 amino acids. These data come from a study of tissue T cells after allogeneic stem cell transplantation.

The chain employs TRBV13-3 and TRBJ1-1; tentatively, D is TRBD1 (6 bases). The material sequenced was gut tissue. The receptor was derived from a female BALB/c mouse given C57BL/6 T cells with graft-versus-host disease after an allogeneic hematopoietic cell transplant. CDR3 in amino acids: CASRYRVNTEVFF. The sequenced CDR3 bases are TGTGCCAGCAGATACAGGGTGAACACAGAAGTCTTC.